This T cell receptor (beta chain) was observed in a study of blood T cell repertoires in COVID-19. Across the study: Sample material is recorded as cDNA or gDNA derived from T cells, B-cell-depleted T cells, or PBMCs.

Germline CDR1 and CDR2: LNHDA and SQIVND (reference sequence). V was pared by 1 base and J by 7 bases, with 7 bases of the junction left unmatched. The CDR3 spans 16 residues. The protocol was immunoSEQ multiplex PCR, while the TCRdb copy is restricted to in-frame clones and leaves out a portion. This sample has 90,000 or so clones, with around 90% found just once. This chain joins TRBV19 and TRBJ1-2; TRBD1 agrees at 12 bases. The sequencing sample was made of peripheral blood. This TCR came from a man aged 55 to 69 with COVID-19, enrolled during active disease. Here the CDR3 DNA reads TGTGCCAGTAGTATAGCTCCGGGACAGGGGGCGCGTGGCTACACCTTC. Protein sequence: CASSIAPGQGARGYTF.